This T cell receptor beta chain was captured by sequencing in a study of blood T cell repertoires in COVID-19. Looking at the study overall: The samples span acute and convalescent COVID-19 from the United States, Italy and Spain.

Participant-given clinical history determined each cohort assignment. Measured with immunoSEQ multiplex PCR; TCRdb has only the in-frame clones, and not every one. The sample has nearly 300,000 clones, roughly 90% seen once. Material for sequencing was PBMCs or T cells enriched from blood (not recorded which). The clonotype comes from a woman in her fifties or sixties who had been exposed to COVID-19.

CDR3 sequence reads: CASSPLRTRNNSPLHF. CDR3 DNA: TGTGCCAGCAGCCCCCTCCGGACAAGGAATAATTCACCCCTCCACTTT. The chain employs TRBV3-1 (or the pseudogene TRBV3-2) and TRBJ1-6; TRBD1 might be the D (5 bases). In germline, CDR1 is LGHDT, CDR2 YNNKEL (reference sequence). The CDR3 loop spans 16 amino acids. Deletions cut 4 bases from V and 5 bases from J, with 15 bases between.